The 3 T cell receptor beta chains below were found in one sample sequenced in a study of blood T cell repertoires in COVID-19. Sequenced by immunoSEQ multiplex PCR; TCRdb stores in-frame clones only, minus some. The table has approximately 89,000 clones, around 72% seen once. The sample taken for sequencing was peripheral blood. All receptors derive from a man aged 70-80 years with acute or convalescent COVID-19.

The chain uses TRBV7-8 and TRBJ2-5; tentatively, D is TRBD1 (5 bases). Trimming shortened V by 2 bases and J by 2 bases, and 12 bases separated the two germline ends. Per germline, CDR1 SGHVS and CDR2 FQNEAQ. The CDR3 covers 15 residues. The CDR3, as DNA: TGTGCCAGCAGCTTAAACCAGGGATTACAAGAGACCCAGTACTTC. As protein: CASSLNQGLQETQYF.

In this sample, this clone turned up a few times. This chain links TRBV3-1 (or the pseudogene TRBV3-2) with TRBJ1-2; TRBD1 is a possible D gene (5 bases). This CDR3 is built from 12 residues. CDR1 is LGHDT and CDR2 is YNNKEL in the germline V gene (reference sequence). The V end was cut by 0 bases, the J end by 8 bases, with 7 bases between. In DNA form, the CDR3 reads TGTGCCAGCAGCCAAGACGACAGAGGCTACACCTTC. Translated, it gives CASSQDDRGYTF.

The CDR3 protein is CASSHGGEQFF. CDR3 nucleotides: TGCGCCAGCTCCCATGGCGGTGAGCAGTTCTTC. The chain joins TRBV23-1 to TRBJ2-1, with D uncertain. TRBV23-1 is known as an ORF, though its function is uncertain. The CDR3 totals 11 residues. Between the trimmed V and J ends, which lost 8 bases and 9 bases, there was a span of 11 bases.